Below are 25 T cell receptor beta chains sequenced from a single sample in a study of regulatory T cells in long-lasting Graves disease. Assembly of TCR beta libraries relied on iRepertoire HTBI primers together with Arm-PCR of CDR3 regions. One entry per CDR3 protein results from TCRdb running MiXCR on the multiplex PCR reads. Of 450,000 to 650,000 distinct CDR3 sequences listed, roughly a sixth are singletons. The time point: newly diagnosed GD, antithyroid drugs for less than 3 months. Scientists built the TCR library using RNA that was extracted from PBMCs. These records were also assigned to another study, of T cells in Graves' hyperthyroidism and ophthalmopathy.

Sequencing used peripheral blood mononuclear cells (PBMCs), obtained at new diagnosis, from a patient treated with antithyroid drugs. The receptors here all came from a woman aged 40 to 65 with Graves disease.

At least ten counts were recorded for this clonotype. The chain employs TRBV7-3 and TRBJ2-1; D unresolved. CDR3 length: 14 amino acids. V was pared by 5 bases and J by 6 bases, with 14 bases between. Looked up from germline, CDR1 is SGHTA and CDR2 is FQGTGA. DNA of the CDR3: TGTGCCAGCAGCCCAGGCTTCAGTTTCAATGAGCAGTTCTTC. Protein sequence: CASSPGFSFNEQFF. The full variable domain, with the rest looked up from reference TRBV7-3 and TRBJ2-1, is GAGVSQTPSNKVTEKGKYVELRCDPISGHTALYWYRQSLGQGPEFLIYFQGTGAADDSGLPNDRFFAVRPEGSVSTLKIQRTERGDSAVYLCASSPGFSFNEQFFGPGTRLTVL.

The chain links TRBV24-1 to TRBJ2-4; D is unresolved. V lost 3 bases and J lost 0, with 5 bases in between. The CDR3 contains 14 residues. Germline values: CDR1 KGHDR, CDR2 SFDVKD. CDR3: CATSDNLAKNIQYF. The CDR3 DNA sequence: TGTGCCACCAGTGATAACCTAGCCAAAAACATTCAGTACTTC.

This clonotype came up many times. The V call is TRBV3-1, the J call TRBJ1-1; D is undetermined. The germline CDR1 and CDR2 sequences are LGHDT and YNNKEL (reference sequence). The CDR3 length is 13 residues. The V gene lost 6 bases and the J gene lost 7 bases, with 15 bases spanning the gap. The CDR3 DNA follows: TGTGCCAGCAGACCCGGGAGGGAGGGTGAAGCTTTCTTT. Encoded protein: CASRPGREGEAFF.

The V call is TRBV5-1, the J call TRBJ1-2; 7 positions match TRBD1. The junction had 9 bases not matched to a gene; V was cut back by 4 bases and J by 3 bases. The CDR3 totals 15 residues. The germline gives CDR1 SGHRS, CDR2 YFSETQ. In nucleotides, the CDR3 is TGCGCCAGCAGCAGCGGGACAGATTACTACTATGGCTACACCTTC. This sequence encodes CASSSGTDYYYGYTF.

The chain joins TRBV6-1 to TRBJ1-5, with a tentative D call TRBD1 (6 bases). Between the trimmed V and J ends, which lost 4 bases and 6 bases, there was a span of 22 bases. This CDR3 spans 17 amino acids. CDR1 is MNHNS, CDR2 SASEGT, per germline. This chain's CDR3 is CASSVPTGTTSPQPQHF. The DNA of the CDR3 is TGTGCCAGCAGTGTCCCGACCGGGACAACCTCCCCTCAGCCCCAGCATTTT.

In this sample, this clonotype turned up many times. The chain employs TRBV12-3 or TRBV12-4 and TRBJ1-2; D call uncertain. This CDR3 comprises 15 residues. V shed 1 base and J shed 5 bases, with 14 bases lying between them. The CDR3 region is CASSLVRGVGYGYTF. CDR3 sequence (DNA): TGTGCCAGCAGTTTAGTGCGCGGTGTAGGGTATGGCTACACCTTC.

This chain uses TRBV6-2 or TRBV6-3 with TRBJ2-7; TRBD2 agrees at 9 bases. Germline lookup yields CDR1 MNHEY and CDR2 SVGEGT. V shed 2 bases, J shed 3 bases, and the junction held 2 bases outside the gene matches. The CDR3 sequence is 14 residues long. This CDR3 is CASSYELAGYEQYF. In nucleotides, the CDR3 is TGTGCCAGCAGTTACGAACTAGCGGGCTACGAGCAGTACTTC.

This clonotype occurred many times. Sequence at one end of the junction differs from germline and may be a read error. This chain connects TRBV7-2 to TRBJ1-1, with 8 nucleotides matching TRBD1. CDR1 is SGHTA, CDR2 FQGNSA, per germline. CDR3 length: 19 residues. The CDR3 protein is CASSFRVWLGQGFRAEAFF. The CDR3 coding sequence is TGTGCCAGCAGCTTTCGTGTGTGGTTAGGACAGGGATTTCGGGCTGAAGCTTTCTTC. Combining the CDR3 with reference TRBV7-2 and TRBJ1-1 gives the whole variable domain GAGVSQSPSNKVTEKGKDVELRCDPISGHTALYWYRQSLGQGLEFLIYFQGNSAPDKSGLPSDRFSAERTGGSVSTLTIQRTQQEDSAVYLCASSFRVWLGQGFRAEAFFGQGTRLTVV.

This clonotype was recorded many times. CDR3 region: CASSPTPGGLTEAFF. CDR3 sequence (DNA): TGTGCCAGCAGCCCGACCCCAGGGGGCTTAACTGAAGCTTTCTTT. The chain has TRBV7-6 and TRBJ1-1; TRBD1 agrees at 8 bases. The germline CDR1 and CDR2 sequences are SGHVS and FNYEAQ. V shed 5 bases and J 5 bases; nucleotides not matched to a gene: 10. The CDR3 spans 15 residues. Drawing the rest from reference TRBV7-6 and TRBJ1-1, the complete variable domain is GAGVSQSPRYKVTKRGQDVALRCDPISGHVSLYWYRQALGQGPEFLTYFNYEAQQDKSGLPNDRFSAERPEGSISTLTIQRTEQRDSAMYRCASSPTPGGLTEAFFGQGTRLTVV.

This clonotype was seen only a few times. CDR3 region: CASSPGGVPYGYTF. For the CDR3, the DNA is TGTGCCAGCAGTCCCGGGGGGGTTCCCTATGGCTACACCTTC. This rearrangement joins TRBV6-2 or TRBV6-3 to TRBJ1-2; TRBD1 is a possible D gene (5 bases). Trimming cost V 5 bases and J 4 bases, with 14 bases left between them. This CDR3 is built from 14 residues. Germline V lookup: CDR1 MNHEY, CDR2 SVGEGT.

This clonotype has just a few counts. This chain's CDR3 is CASSLETGMGQPQHF. CDR3 DNA sequence: TGTGCCAGCAGCTTGGAGACGGGAATGGGTCAGCCCCAGCATTTT. The chain couples TRBV5-5 to TRBJ1-5, with D unresolved. The CDR3 is 15 amino acids. Per germline, CDR1 SGHKS and CDR2 YYEKEE (reference sequence). V dropped 0 bases and J dropped 6 bases, with 13 bases sitting between them.

The V and J genes are TRBV25-1 and TRBJ2-3, with 9 nucleotides matching TRBD1. The CDR3 is made up of 14 amino acids. With 2 bases clipped from V and 9 bases from J, the junction kept 6 bases outside the gene matches. Germline lookup yields CDR1 MGHDK and CDR2 SYGVNS. The CDR3 here is CASSEKGTGRTQYF. The CDR3 DNA is TGTGCCAGCAGTGAAAAAGGGACAGGGAGGACGCAGTATTTT. Variable domain in full (rest from reference TRBV25-1 and TRBJ2-3): EADIYQTPRYLVIGTGKKITLECSQTMGHDKMYWYQQDPGMELHLIHYSYGVNSTEKGDLSSESTVSRIRTEHFPLTLESARPSHTSQYLCASSEKGTGRTQYFGPGTRLTVL.

This clonotype was seen many times. This rearrangement joins TRBV2 to TRBJ1-6; D uncertain. This CDR3 contains 16 residues. Deletions cut 5 bases from V and 0 bases from J, with 11 bases between. CDR1 SNHLY and CDR2 FYNNEI come from the germline V gene. This CDR3 reads CASSYNPSSYNSPLHF. CDR3 DNA: TGTGCCAGCAGTTACAACCCGAGCTCCTATAATTCACCCCTCCACTTT. Full variable domain (outside the CDR3, taken from reference TRBV2 and TRBJ1-6): EPEVTQTPSHQVTQMGQEVILRCVPISNHLYFYWYRQILGQKVEFLVSFYNNEISEKSEIFDDQFSVERPDGSNFTLKIRSTKLEDSAMYFCASSYNPSSYNSPLHFGNGTRLTVT.

In this sample, this clonotype turned up a few times. The chain has TRBV20-1 and TRBJ2-2, with D hard to call. This CDR3 comprises 13 residues. V gave up 6 bases and J gave up 1 base, with 9 bases separating them. The germline gives CDR1 DFQATT, CDR2 SNEGSKA (reference sequence). The CDR3 loop reads CSAPDLNTGELFF. The CDR3 DNA is TGCAGTGCACCTGACCTGAACACCGGGGAGCTGTTTTTT.

V is TRBV14 and J is TRBJ1-3, with D possibly being TRBD1 (5 bases). The CDR3 extends over 14 amino acids. Germline assignment: CDR1 SGHDN and CDR2 FVKESK. The V and J ends lost 4 bases and 2 bases respectively, with 9 bases between them. The CDR3 region has the DNA TGTGCCAGCAGCCGGATGGGGCCTGGAAACACCATATATTTT. As protein: CASSRMGPGNTIYF.

This clonotype was recorded a few times. This rearrangement joins TRBV12-3 or TRBV12-4 to TRBJ2-3, with a tentative D call TRBD2 (7 bases). V gave up 4 bases and J gave up 3 bases, with 17 bases separating them. The CDR3 length is 16 residues. The CDR3 coding sequence is TGTGCCAGCAGTTACGGGGGGCTCAAGAGAACAGATACGCAGTATTTT. Protein: CASSYGGLKRTDTQYF.

V is TRBV13 and J is TRBJ2-7; 8 bases are shared with TRBD2. CDR1 and CDR2 (germline): PRHDT, FYEKMQ (reference sequence). This CDR3 region has 15 residues. The junction had 16 bases not matched to a gene; V was cut back by 8 bases and J by 7 bases. The CDR3 DNA reads as TGTGCCAGCGGAGGTGGGAGCAGCGGGAGAAGGGAGCAGTACTTC. As protein: CASGGGSSGRREQYF.

This clonotype was picked up one time. Given a much more abundant clone one base away, this may be a read error. The chain combines TRBV5-1 with TRBJ2-1, with D possibly called TRBD1 or TRBD2 (5 bases each). Per germline, CDR1 SGHRS and CDR2 YFSETQ. The CDR3 totals 14 residues. The V end was cut by 0 bases, the J end by 10 bases, with 14 bases between. The CDR3 coding sequence is TGCGCCAGCAGCTTGGGAGGGGATTTGTACGAGCAGTTCTTC. Amino acid sequence: CASSLGGDLYEQFF.

In its sample, this clonotype was seen a few times. The gene calls are TRBV6-5 and TRBJ2-2; weak D call: TRBD1 (6 bases). Trimming shortened V by 1 base and J by 5 bases, and 8 bases separated the two germline ends. The CDR3 runs to 14 residues. Germline V gene sequence: CDR1 MNHEY, CDR2 SVGAGI. This CDR3 is CASSYFDRTGELFF. As DNA, the CDR3 is TGTGCCAGCAGTTACTTCGACAGGACCGGGGAGCTGTTTTTT.

This clonotype was counted ten times or more. This chain joins TRBV11-2 and TRBJ1-2; the D gene is possibly TRBD1 (5 bases). The CDR3 extends over 13 amino acids. CDR1 and CDR2 from the germline V gene are SGHAT and FQNNGV. Trimming removed 3 bases at V and 3 bases at J, with 8 bases between. The CDR3 loop is CASSLGLHYGYTF. CDR3 in DNA: TGTGCCAGCAGCTTGGGACTGCACTATGGCTACACCTTC.

This clonotype came up a few times. The chain has TRBV2 and TRBJ1-4; D ambiguous. Germline V gives CDR1 SNHLY, CDR2 FYNNEI. Trimming stripped 5 bases from V and 7 bases from J, with 8 bases between. CDR3 length: 12 residues. In DNA, the CDR3 is TGTGCCAGCAGTTATCGCTCTGAAAAACTGTTTTTT. This gives the protein CASSYRSEKLFF. The entire variable domain, with the rest obtained from reference TRBV2 and TRBJ1-4, is as follows: EPEVTQTPSHQVTQMGQEVILRCVPISNHLYFYWYRQILGQKVEFLVSFYNNEISEKSEIFDDQFSVERPDGSNFTLKIRSTKLEDSAMYFCASSYRSEKLFFGSGTQLSVL.

This clonotype was observed a handful of times. The genes are TRBV19 and TRBJ1-4; D gene unclear. Germline V gives CDR1 LNHDA, CDR2 SQIVND (reference sequence). The V end was cut by 7 bases, the J end by 8 bases, with 20 bases between. The length of the CDR3 is 15 residues. The chain's CDR3 is CASTRTSGLGEKLFF. CDR3 DNA: TGTGCCAGTACTAGGACCTCCGGTCTGGGGGAAAAACTGTTTTTT.

With regard to this clonotype: This may be a read error, as it is one base from a much larger clone. V and J are TRBV9 and TRBJ2-1, with 8 bases aligning to TRBD2. Germline CDR1 SGDLS, CDR2 YYNGEE. The ends lost 0 bases at V and 5 bases at J; junction bases unmatched: 10. The CDR3 sequence is 17 residues long. Here the CDR3 reads CASSVGNSGAYHNEQFF. The CDR3 nucleotides read TGTGCCAGCAGCGTAGGTAATAGCGGGGCATACCACAATGAGCAGTTCTTC.

This clonotype has at least ten counts. This chain joins TRBV2 and TRBJ2-5; D is undetermined. V was shortened by 6 bases and J by 1 base, with 12 bases between the two germline ends. The CDR3 consists of 14 residues. CDR1 is SNHLY and CDR2 is FYNNEI in the germline V gene. The CDR3 region has the DNA TGTGCCAGCAGAAAAGGACGCCTCCAAGAGACCCAGTACTTC. It yields the protein CASRKGRLQETQYF. The full variable domain, rest sourced from reference TRBV2 and TRBJ2-5, is EPEVTQTPSHQVTQMGQEVILRCVPISNHLYFYWYRQILGQKVEFLVSFYNNEISEKSEIFDDQFSVERPDGSNFTLKIRSTKLEDSAMYFCASRKGRLQETQYFGPGTRLLVL.

This clonotype was seen more than once but under ten times. The gene calls are TRBV6-2 or TRBV6-3 and TRBJ2-3; 7 bases agree with TRBD2. Per germline, CDR1 MNHEY and CDR2 SVGEGT. Losses at the gene ends were 5 bases for V and 3 bases for J; bases not matched to a gene: 8. The CDR3 is 15 residues long. The CDR3 here is CASSPSSSGTDTQYF. The CDR3 nucleotides are TGTGCCAGCAGTCCCTCTTCTAGCGGAACAGATACGCAGTATTTT.